This TCR beta chain appears in the sequencing data of a study of blood T cells in healthy people across ages. Those donating, healthy Caucasian individuals from Russia, were aged about 6 to 95. Isolation of PBMCs gave at least 7 million cells per sample. Primed by a sample-barcoded 5' primer and a J-beta primer mix, a second PCR proceeded for roughly 7 to 12 cycles. TCRdb recomputed calls from the 5' RACE reads with MiXCR, one row per CDR3 protein. The sample yields 1.5 million to 2 million distinct CDR3 sequences, just under 50% seen once. From germline, CDR1 is SGHRS and CDR2 YFSETQ. V lost 0 bases, J lost 6 bases, and 14 bases lay in between. The CDR3 loop spans 15 amino acids. This clonotype was counted a few times.

What was sequenced was blood. The chain couples TRBV5-1 to TRBJ2-3, with D unresolved. This TCR came from a woman in her 40s in good health. DNA for the CDR3: TGCGCCAGCAGCTTGGATGTAGGGTGGGTCGATACGCAGTATTTT. It yields the protein CASSLDVGWVDTQYF. Variable domain in full (rest from reference TRBV5-1 and TRBJ2-3): KAGVTQTPRYLIKTRGQQVTLSCSPISGHRSVSWYQQTPGQGLQFLFEYFSETQRNKGNFPGRFSGRQFSNSRSEMNVSTLELGDSALYLCASSLDVGWVDTQYFGPGTRLTVL.